These 29 T cell receptor beta chains originate from one sample sequenced in a study of blood T cell repertoires in COVID-19. Profiled with immunoSEQ multiplex PCR; TCRdb holds only in-frame clones, not every one. The data contain some 58,000 clones, roughly nine tenths of them seen just once; the ten biggest clones take up approximately 6.2%. Sequenced: peripheral blood. These receptors all come from a man aged 35-49 years with acute or convalescent COVID-19.

The rearrangement joins TRBV5-1 to TRBJ2-2; D possibly corresponds to TRBD1 (6 bases). Deletions cut 7 bases from V and 4 bases from J, with 14 bases between. Per the germline V gene, CDR1 is SGHRS and CDR2 is YFSETQ. This CDR3 is 14 amino acids long. For the CDR3, the DNA is TGCGCCAGCGGTTCCAGGGGAAGCACCGGGGAGCTGTTTTTT. It specifies CASGSRGSTGELFF.

Only one count was recorded for this clone. V gene TRBV5-1 combines with J gene TRBJ2-5; TRBD2 matches at 9 bases. Trimming cost V 3 bases and J 5 bases; bases outside gene matches: 14. This CDR3 has 17 residues. Per the germline V gene, CDR1 is SGHRS and CDR2 is YFSETQ. The CDR3: CASSSRLAELGRETQYF. The CDR3 coding sequence is TGCGCCAGCAGCTCCAGACTAGCGGAGCTAGGCCGTGAGACCCAGTACTTC. Using reference TRBV5-1 and TRBJ2-5 for the parts outside the CDR3, the full variable domain is KAGVTQTPRYLIKTRGQQVTLSCSPISGHRSVSWYQQTPGQGLQFLFEYFSETQRNKGNFPGRFSGRQFSNSRSEMNVSTLELGDSALYLCASSSRLAELGRETQYFGPGTRLLVL.

This rearrangement joins TRBV11-1 to TRBJ1-1; the match to TRBD1 covers 9 bases. Unmatched junction bases numbered 7, after V lost 5 bases and J lost 3 bases. Germline CDR1 SGHAT, CDR2 FQDESV (reference sequence). This CDR3 has 15 amino acids. The CDR3 DNA reads as TGTGCCAGCAGCGCAAACAGGGGGCTGGACACTGAAGCTTTCTTT. The encoded protein is CASSANRGLDTEAFF.

The V and J genes are TRBV6-6 and TRBJ2-1; D is undetermined. CDR1 and CDR2 from the germline V gene are MNHNY and SVGAGI (reference sequence). The V gene lost 0 bases and the J gene lost 5 bases, with 14 bases spanning the gap. This CDR3 region has 16 residues. The CDR3 protein is CASSYSMTLTNNEQFF. In DNA form, the CDR3 reads TGTGCCAGCAGTTACTCGATGACCTTAACTAACAATGAGCAGTTCTTC.

The genes are TRBV7-2 and TRBJ2-1, with D unclear. Trimming took 1 base from V and 2 from J, leaving 6 bases between them. Germline V gives CDR1 SGHTA, CDR2 FQGNSA. CDR3 length: 14 residues. CDR3 in amino acids: CASSLGLTYNEQFF. The CDR3 DNA reads as TGTGCCAGCAGCTTAGGGCTGACCTACAATGAGCAGTTCTTC. The full variable domain, with the rest looked up from reference TRBV7-2 and TRBJ2-1, is GAGVSQSPSNKVTEKGKDVELRCDPISGHTALYWYRQSLGQGLEFLIYFQGNSAPDKSGLPSDRFSAERTGGSVSTLTIQRTQQEDSAVYLCASSLGLTYNEQFFGPGTRLTVL.

This chain uses TRBV6-5 with TRBJ1-5, with D possibly matching TRBD1 (5 bases). This CDR3 has 13 amino acids. The V end was cut by 8 bases, the J end by 2 bases, with 10 bases between. The V gene's germline CDR1 is MNHEY and CDR2 SVGAGI. The CDR3 DNA sequence: TGTGCCAGCGTGCAGGGTGGCAATCAGCCCCAGCATTTT. Its translation is CASVQGGNQPQHF.

The chain employs TRBV30 and TRBJ2-3; TRBD2 matches at 8 bases. Germline values: CDR1 GTSNPN, CDR2 SVGIG (reference sequence). The V segment lost 0 bases and the J segment 4 bases; nucleotides outside the gene matches: 6. The CDR3 totals 15 residues. The CDR3 nucleotides are TGTGCCTGGAGTGTACTAAGCGGGAGTGCAGATACGCAGTATTTT. Translated: CAWSVLSGSADTQYF. Variable domain in full (rest from reference TRBV30 and TRBJ2-3): SQTIHQWPATLVQPVGSPLSLECTVEGTSNPNLYWYRQAAGRGLQLLFYSVGIGQISSEVPQNLSASRPQDRQFILSSKKLLLSDSGFYLCAWSVLSGSADTQYFGPGTRLTVL.

V gene TRBV27 combines with J gene TRBJ1-6; D gene unclear. The CDR3 has 16 residues. Germline values: CDR1 MNHEY, CDR2 SMNVEV (reference sequence). Trimming removed 0 bases at V and 7 bases at J, with 13 bases between. CDR3 region: CASSLSVQAQNSPLHF. The CDR3, as DNA: TGTGCCAGCAGTTTATCGGTCCAGGCTCAGAATTCACCCCTCCACTTT.

The chain uses TRBV5-1 and TRBJ1-2, with 9 positions matching TRBD1. The germline V gene has CDR1 SGHRS and CDR2 YFSETQ. V lost 2 bases, J lost 14 bases, and 10 bases stayed unmatched. The CDR3 is 13 amino acids. Here the CDR3 DNA reads TGCGCCAGCAGCTTAGGGACAGGGCCCCGGTGGACCTTC. Its translation is CASSLGTGPRWTF. The entire variable domain, with the rest obtained from reference TRBV5-1 and TRBJ1-2, is as follows: KAGVTQTPRYLIKTRGQQVTLSCSPISGHRSVSWYQQTPGQGLQFLFEYFSETQRNKGNFPGRFSGRQFSNSRSEMNVSTLELGDSALYLCASSLGTGPRWTFGSGTRLTVV.

The chain is built from TRBV5-1 and TRBJ1-6; unclear D gene. Germline assignment: CDR1 SGHRS and CDR2 YFSETQ. The V end lost 0 bases, the J end lost 7 bases, and 5 bases lay between the germline ends. The CDR3 length is 13 residues. CDR3 sequence (DNA): TGCGCCAGCAGCTTGGGCGAGAATTCACCCCTCCACTTT. Its translation is CASSLGENSPLHF.

A single count supports this clone. The chain combines TRBV19 with TRBJ1-5; tentatively, D is TRBD1 (6 bases). Germline V lookup: CDR1 LNHDA, CDR2 SQIVND (reference sequence). The CDR3 sequence is 16 residues long. Trimming removed 4 bases at V and 2 bases at J, with 15 bases between. For the CDR3, the DNA is TGTGCCAGTAGTACGGCAGGGGCTATGGGCAATCAGCCCCAGCATTTT. It yields the protein CASSTAGAMGNQPQHF.

This chain uses TRBV30 with TRBJ1-5; a possible D gene is TRBD1 (6 bases). The germline gives CDR1 GTSNPN, CDR2 SVGIG (reference sequence). V shed 0 bases and J shed 7 bases, with 10 bases lying between them. CDR3 length: 13 amino acids. The CDR3 protein is CAWSVQGGQPQHF. For the CDR3, the DNA is TGTGCCTGGAGTGTACAGGGTGGGCAGCCCCAGCATTTT.

This chain uses TRBV18 with TRBJ2-1; 10 bases map to TRBD2. The junction had 10 bases not matched to a gene; V was cut back by 0 bases and J by 8 bases. This CDR3 spans 17 amino acids. Germline CDR1 KGHSH, CDR2 LQKENI. The CDR3 loop is CASSPPWASGSFDEQFF. CDR3 in DNA: TGTGCCAGCTCACCACCCTGGGCTAGCGGGAGTTTTGATGAGCAGTTCTTC.

The chain joins TRBV3-1 (or the pseudogene TRBV3-2) to TRBJ2-1; TRBD1 matches at 7 bases. The CDR3 loop spans 15 amino acids. Germline assignment: CDR1 LGHDT and CDR2 YNNKEL (reference sequence). The J segment lost 5 bases and the V segment lost 2 bases, leaving 6 bases of the junction unmatched. CDR3 nucleotide sequence: TGTGCCAGCAGCCAATGGCGAACAGGGGACAATGAGCAGTTCTTC. Protein sequence: CASSQWRTGDNEQFF.

This clone is a singleton in its sample. V usage is TRBV9 and J usage is TRBJ1-1, with TRBD1 identical over 7 bases. The V and J ends lost 0 bases and 4 bases, in that order; junction bases with no gene match: 6. The CDR3 spans 15 residues. Germline V gene sequence: CDR1 SGDLS, CDR2 YYNGEE. The CDR3 loop reads CASSVGAGGVTEAFF. CDR3 DNA: TGTGCCAGCAGCGTAGGGGCAGGGGGTGTCACTGAAGCTTTCTTT.

The rearrangement links TRBV24-1 to TRBJ2-5, with TRBD2 matching over 10 bases. This CDR3 has 15 amino acids. Losses at the gene ends were 3 bases for V and 4 bases for J; bases not matched to a gene: 4. CDR1 is KGHDR, CDR2 SFDVKD, per germline. The CDR3 DNA reads TGTGCCACCAGTGATCCCCTAGCGGGAGCAGAGACCCAGTACTTC. This translates into CATSDPLAGAETQYF.

The rearrangement links TRBV7-8 to TRBJ1-5; D unresolved. This CDR3 has 15 amino acids. In germline, CDR1 is SGHVS, CDR2 FQNEAQ. The germline V and J ends were trimmed by 2 bases and 1 base, with 9 bases remaining between them. The CDR3 here is CASSLRGKSNQPQHF. In DNA form, the CDR3 reads TGTGCCAGCAGCTTACGAGGGAAAAGCAATCAGCCCCAGCATTTT.

The rearrangement joins TRBV7-3 to TRBJ2-5; 9 nucleotides align to TRBD2. J lost 2 bases, V lost 5 bases, and 6 bases had no gene match. CDR1 is SGHTA, CDR2 FQGTGA, per germline. The CDR3 consists of 15 residues. As DNA, the CDR3 is TGTGCCAGCAGCCAAGCGGGAGGAAGTCAAGAGACCCAGTACTTC. Translated: CASSQAGGSQETQYF. The variable domain in full, with the rest retrieved from reference TRBV7-3 and TRBJ2-5, is GAGVSQTPSNKVTEKGKYVELRCDPISGHTALYWYRQSLGQGPEFLIYFQGTGAADDSGLPNDRFFAVRPEGSVSTLKIQRTERGDSAVYLCASSQAGGSQETQYFGPGTRLLVL.

The J gene is TRBJ1-5, the V gene TRBV3-1 (or the pseudogene TRBV3-2); D gene ambiguous. Germline loops: CDR1 LGHDT, CDR2 YNNKEL (reference sequence). V lost 1 base and J lost 4, with 8 bases in between. The CDR3 length is 14 residues. The CDR3: CASSQGTVNQPQHF. CDR3 DNA sequence: TGTGCCAGCAGCCAAGGAACAGTTAATCAGCCCCAGCATTTT.

The chain joins TRBV19 to TRBJ2-2; the match to TRBD2 covers 7 bases. The V gene end was trimmed by 1 base and the J gene end by 6 bases; junction bases not matched to a gene: 2. The CDR3 loop spans 14 amino acids. Germline assignment: CDR1 LNHDA and CDR2 SQIVND (reference sequence). For the CDR3, the DNA is TGTGCCAGTAGTATAGGGGGGGGAGCCGGGGAGCTGTTTTTT. Encoded protein: CASSIGGGAGELFF. Full variable domain (outside the CDR3, taken from reference TRBV19 and TRBJ2-2): DGGITQSPKYLFRKEGQNVTLSCEQNLNHDAMYWYRQDPGQGLRLIYYSQIVNDFQKGDIAEGYSVSREKKESFPLTVTSAQKNPTAFYLCASSIGGGAGELFFGEGSRLTVL.

V and J are TRBV19 and TRBJ2-5, with D maybe TRBD2 (6 bases). Germline V gene lookup returns CDR1 LNHDA and CDR2 SQIVND (reference sequence). The CDR3 contains 15 residues. V gave up 5 bases and J gave up 7 bases, with 20 bases separating them. The CDR3, as DNA: TGTGCCAGTAGTTCTCCGGGACTGCACCGGAGGACCCAGTACTTC. It codes for CASSSPGLHRRTQYF.

This chain connects TRBV15 to TRBJ1-3, with a tentative D call TRBD1 (6 bases). The CDR3 has 16 amino acids. V lost 5 bases and J lost 0, with 14 bases in between. Germline lookup yields CDR1 LNHNV and CDR2 YYDKDF (reference sequence). CDR3 nucleotides: TGTGCCACCAGCTTCCGTGGACAGAACTCTGGAAACACCATATATTTT. Translating gives CATSFRGQNSGNTIYF.

This rearrangement joins TRBV4-2 to TRBJ2-7; the match to TRBD1 covers 8 bases. The CDR3 is made up of 17 amino acids. After removal of 0 bases from V and 3 bases from J, the junction contained 10 bases not matched to a gene. Germline loops: CDR1 LGHNA, CDR2 YNFKEQ. As DNA, the CDR3 is TGTGCCAGCAGCCAAGATTTAAGCAGGGGGCCGGTCTACGAGCAGTACTTC. Its protein product is CASSQDLSRGPVYEQYF.

The chain uses TRBV6-4 and TRBJ2-1; TRBD2 agrees at 9 bases. CDR3 length: 20 residues. With V trimmed by 2 bases and J by 4 bases, 18 bases remained unmatched. Germline lookup yields CDR1 MRHNA and CDR2 SNTAGT. CDR3 sequence (DNA): TGTGCCAGCAGTGACAATCGGAAAAGCGGGAGGCCTCGCCCTTACAATGAGCAGTTCTTC. It translates to CASSDNRKSGRPRPYNEQFF.

The rearrangement joins TRBV6-1 to TRBJ2-1; 7 bases match TRBD2. The CDR3 is made up of 16 amino acids. Losses at the gene ends were 3 bases for V and 2 bases for J; bases not matched to a gene: 7. Germline CDR1 is MNHNS and CDR2 is SASEGT. The CDR3 nucleotides read TGTGCCAGCAGTGAGATTGCTAGCGGAACCTACAATGAGCAGTTCTTC. Protein product: CASSEIASGTYNEQFF.

This chain links TRBV27 with TRBJ2-7; 7 bases map to TRBD2. The CDR3 covers 13 residues. CDR1 and CDR2 (germline): MNHEY, SMNVEV (reference sequence). The ends lost 5 bases at V and 6 bases at J; junction bases unmatched: 7. The DNA of the CDR3 is TGTGCCAGCAGTCCATCCCGGGGGGTCGAGCAGTACTTC. It specifies CASSPSRGVEQYF.

The rearrangement uses TRBV2 and TRBJ2-1, with 8 positions matching TRBD1. The CDR3 spans 12 residues. Trimming at V came to 7 bases and at J to 5 bases, leaving 1 base not matched to a gene. In germline, CDR1 is SNHLY, CDR2 FYNNEI. CDR3 nucleotides: TGTGCCAGCAAGGACAGGGACAATGAGCAGTTCTTC. It is translated as CASKDRDNEQFF.

The J gene is TRBJ1-5, the V gene TRBV19, with D perhaps matching TRBD1 (5 bases). V was cut by 6 bases and J by 7 bases, with 16 bases left in between. From germline, CDR1 is LNHDA and CDR2 SQIVND (reference sequence). The CDR3 has 14 amino acids. The CDR3 coding sequence is TGTGCCAGTAGCCCAACAGGCCCCAGGCAGCCCCAGCATTTT. Translated, it gives CASSPTGPRQPQHF. The full variable domain, rest sourced from reference TRBV19 and TRBJ1-5, is DGGITQSPKYLFRKEGQNVTLSCEQNLNHDAMYWYRQDPGQGLRLIYYSQIVNDFQKGDIAEGYSVSREKKESFPLTVTSAQKNPTAFYLCASSPTGPRQPQHFGDGTRLSIL.

The CDR3 loop is CASSGAGTSGIGGEQFF. The CDR3 DNA follows: TGCGCCAGCAGTGGAGCCGGGACTAGCGGGATAGGTGGGGAGCAGTTCTTC. The chain employs TRBV10-1 and TRBJ2-1, with 13 bases matching TRBD2. The CDR3 runs 17 residues. V lost 4 bases and J lost 10; bases outside the gene matches: 13. The germline gives CDR1 WNHNN, CDR2 SYGVQD (reference sequence).